Listed below are T cell receptor beta chains from one sample, sequenced in a study of PD-1 blockade in mismatch repair-deficient tumors. TCRdb's copy holds only in-frame clones and misses some; the assay was immunoSEQ multiplex PCR. The sample has some 66,000 clones; around 88% are singletons. The specimen comprised peripheral blood, sampled 52 weeks after starting pembrolizumab. The receptor source for this set is an adult with mismatch repair-deficient cancer. Each CDR3 is given with its conserved first and last residue. Each record gives: clone size, J gene, D gene, V gene, CDR3 protein, CDR3 DNA. A D gene is named only where the DNA matches it firmly. A row's size may be missing; if present it is once, few, many or a size class.

>once|TRBJ2-7|NA|TRBV28
CASSGVWVGTYEQYF
TGTGCCAGCAGTGGGGTGTGGGTTGGGACCTACGAGCAGTACTTC
>once|TRBJ2-1|NA|TRBV4-2
CASSQESWGEQFF
TGTGCCAGCAGCCAAGAAAGTTGGGGTGAGCAGTTCTTC
>NA|TRBJ2-4|NA|TRBV4-1
CASSQVYAPPTKNIQYF
TGCGCCAGCAGCCAAGTTTATGCACCGCCTACCAAAAACATTCAGTACTTC
>NA|TRBJ1-5|TRBD1|TRBV19
CASSIVHRGLVPQHF
TGTGCCAGTAGTATAGTCCACAGGGGGTTGGTACCCCAGCATTTT
>NA|TRBJ2-1|TRBD2|TRBV6-5
CASKAGESSYNEQFF
TGTGCCAGCAAAGCGGGAGAGAGCTCCTACAATGAGCAGTTCTTC
>NA|TRBJ1-5|TRBD1|TRBV28
CASSFTGTGGQIHQPQHF
TGTGCCAGCAGTTTCACCGGGACAGGGGGCCAGATTCATCAGCCCCAGCATTTT
>once|TRBJ1-1|NA|TRBV30
CAWDSRMNTEAFF
TGTGCCTGGGACAGTAGGATGAACACTGAAGCTTTCTTT
>NA|TRBJ1-2|NA|TRBV5-1
CASSPLENRFRDGYTF
TGCGCCAGCAGCCCCCTTGAAAACAGGTTTCGCGACGGCTACACCTTC
>NA|TRBJ1-5|NA|TRBV21-1
CASSKGQKGDQPQHF
TGTGCCAGCAGCAAAGGCCAGAAGGGAGATCAGCCCCAGCATTTT
>few|TRBJ2-7|TRBD2|TRBV6-4
CASSARRGSNEQYF
TGTGCCAGCAGTGCCAGGCGGGGGAGCAACGAGCAGTACTTC
>NA|TRBJ2-2|TRBD1|TRBV27
CASSLRDRVLAGELFF
TGTGCCAGCAGTTTAAGGGACAGGGTTCTCGCCGGGGAGCTGTTTTTT
>NA|TRBJ2-1|NA|TRBV5-6
CASSLGIGQSSYNEQFF
TGTGCCAGCAGCTTGGGAATCGGGCAGAGCTCCTACAATGAGCAGTTCTTC
>NA|TRBJ2-1|TRBD2|TRBV4-1
CASSQLAGGYNEQFF
TGCGCCAGCAGCCAACTAGCGGGAGGATACAATGAGCAGTTCTTC
>NA|TRBJ2-3|NA|TRBV7-3
CASSPTPGDTQYF
TGTGCCAGCAGCCCAACCCCGGGGGATACGCAGTATTTT
>NA|TRBJ2-7|NA|TRBV10-2
CASSESVSGLQYF
TGCGCCAGCAGTGAGTCAGTTTCGGGCCTGCAGTACTTC
>NA|TRBJ2-1|NA|TRBV11-3
CASSPRDVTYNEQFF
TGTGCCAGCAGCCCTAGGGACGTAACCTACAATGAGCAGTTCTTC
>NA|TRBJ2-7|NA|TRBV11-2
CASSLTVSGREQYF
TGTGCCAGCAGCTTAACGGTGTCAGGGAGGGAGCAGTACTTC
>NA|TRBJ2-5|NA|TRBV9
CASSASSGNQETQYF
TGTGCCAGCAGCGCGAGTTCCGGGAACCAAGAGACCCAGTACTTC
>NA|TRBJ1-1|TRBD1|TRBV29-1
CSVEDQGAGTEAFF
TGCAGCGTTGAAGATCAGGGGGCTGGCACTGAAGCTTTCTTT
>NA|TRBJ2-2|NA|TRBV4-1
CASSQVQDTDELFF
TGCGCCAGCAGCCAAGTGCAGGACACCGACGAGCTGTTTTTT